These T cell receptor beta chains were read from a single sample in a study of human T cells and chemical hapten exposure. TCRdb processed the RACE reads anew with MiXCR; each CDR3 protein has one entry. Of under 65,000 distinct CDR3 sequences detected, about 9% appear once; the ten largest clones hold 14% to 15%. The sample here was whole blood, taken in connection with sensitization to the hapten diphenylcyclopropenone (DPC). The source is a woman in her 40s with alopecia areata. Some clones in this sample may be carry-over from other donors' samples. The CDR3 runs from the conserved cysteine through the conserved F or W. The D gene is left open where the match is weak. Size tells how often a clone was seen (once, few, many) or the class of an expanded clone, and some rows leave it out.

v_gene: TRBV14; j_gene: TRBJ1-2; d_gene: TRBD1; abundance: few; CDR3nt: TGTGCCAGCAGCCAAAGACATGGACAGGGAAGCTATGGCTACACCTTC; CDR3aa: CASSQRHGQGSYGYTF
v_gene: TRBV6-5; j_gene: TRBJ1-5; d_gene: NA; abundance: many; CDR3nt: TGTGCCAGCAGTTACAAGGGTAATCAGCCCCAGCATTTT; CDR3aa: CASSYKGNQPQHF
v_gene: TRBV28; j_gene: TRBJ1-1; d_gene: NA; abundance: NA; CDR3nt: TGTGCCAGCAGTTCCGATCCTGGGTACACTGAAGCTTTCTTT; CDR3aa: CASSSDPGYTEAFF
v_gene: TRBV7-6; j_gene: TRBJ2-7; d_gene: NA; abundance: many; CDR3nt: TGTGCCAGCAGCCCCCCGGGATCCCTGGAGCAGTACTTC; CDR3aa: CASSPPGSLEQYF
v_gene: TRBV18; j_gene: TRBJ1-3; d_gene: TRBD1; abundance: many; CDR3nt: TGTGCCAGCTCAGTCATCGGAGGGACAGGGGGCGCTGGAAACACCATATATTTT; CDR3aa: CASSVIGGTGGAGNTIYF
v_gene: TRBV5-1; j_gene: TRBJ1-1; d_gene: NA; abundance: many; CDR3nt: TGCGCCAGCAGCCCAGCGGGACGTGGGGCTGAAGCTTTCTTT; CDR3aa: CASSPAGRGAEAFF
v_gene: TRBV11-2; j_gene: TRBJ1-1; d_gene: TRBD1; abundance: many; CDR3nt: TGTGCCAGCAGCGCAGGGGGTACCACTGAAGCTTTCTTT; CDR3aa: CASSAGGTTEAFF
v_gene: TRBV6-2/TRBV6-3; j_gene: TRBJ2-7; d_gene: NA; abundance: few; CDR3nt: TGTGCCAGCAGTTACTCTTCCCTCGACGAGCAGTACTTC; CDR3aa: CASSYSSLDEQYF
v_gene: TRBV7-3; j_gene: TRBJ2-2; d_gene: NA; abundance: NA; CDR3nt: TGTGCCAGCAGCCCCACGGCAGCGAACACCGGGGAGCTGTTTTTT; CDR3aa: CASSPTAANTGELFF
v_gene: TRBV6-2/TRBV6-3; j_gene: TRBJ2-7; d_gene: TRBD1; abundance: many; CDR3nt: TGTGCCAGCAGCGACAGGGGCGACGAGCAGTACTTC; CDR3aa: CASSDRGDEQYF
v_gene: TRBV29-1; j_gene: TRBJ1-1; d_gene: NA; abundance: many; CDR3nt: TGCAGCGTTGAGAGGTCGAACACTGAAGCTTTCTTT; CDR3aa: CSVERSNTEAFF
v_gene: TRBV6-2/TRBV6-3; j_gene: TRBJ1-1; d_gene: NA; abundance: many; CDR3nt: TGTGCCAGCAGTTACGAGGAAACCACTGAAGCTTTCTTT; CDR3aa: CASSYEETTEAFF
v_gene: TRBV5-1; j_gene: TRBJ1-2; d_gene: NA; abundance: many; CDR3nt: TGCGCCAGCAGCTTGATGGGGGCGAACTATGGCTACACCTTC; CDR3aa: CASSLMGANYGYTF
v_gene: TRBV28; j_gene: TRBJ1-1; d_gene: NA; abundance: many; CDR3nt: TGTGCCAGCAGTCCCCGGGGGGGCAGAGGGCCTGAAGCTTTCTTT; CDR3aa: CASSPRGGRGPEAFF
v_gene: TRBV11-2; j_gene: TRBJ2-7; d_gene: TRBD1; abundance: few; CDR3nt: TGTGCCAGCAGCTCTACACAGGGGGCTAGGGACGAGCAGTACTTC; CDR3aa: CASSSTQGARDEQYF
v_gene: TRBV10-3; j_gene: TRBJ1-3; d_gene: NA; abundance: NA; CDR3nt: TGTGCCATCAGTAAACAGGCGGACGGAAACACCATATATTTT; CDR3aa: CAISKQADGNTIYF
v_gene: TRBV2; j_gene: TRBJ1-5; d_gene: NA; abundance: many; CDR3nt: TGTGCCAGCAGTGGACAGGCCAATCAGCCCCAGCATTTT; CDR3aa: CASSGQANQPQHF
v_gene: TRBV29-1; j_gene: TRBJ1-4; d_gene: NA; abundance: NA; CDR3nt: TGCAGCGTTGAAGTGGACCAAAGAAACCGGGGAAAACTGTTTTTT; CDR3aa: CSVEVDQRNRGKLFF
v_gene: TRBV7-2; j_gene: TRBJ2-3; d_gene: NA; abundance: NA; CDR3nt: TGTGCCAGCAGCGCGTCTAGCTTGAGCACAGATACGCAGTATTTT; CDR3aa: CASSASSLSTDTQYF
v_gene: TRBV29-1; j_gene: TRBJ2-3; d_gene: NA; abundance: many; CDR3nt: TGCAGCGTGCGAGTAGGAAATACGCAGTATTTT; CDR3aa: CSVRVGNTQYF
v_gene: TRBV5-1; j_gene: TRBJ2-1; d_gene: NA; abundance: many; CDR3nt: TGCGCCAGCAGCTTACTCCGGGATGAGCAGTTCTTC; CDR3aa: CASSLLRDEQFF
v_gene: TRBV29-1; j_gene: TRBJ2-7; d_gene: NA; abundance: few; CDR3nt: TGCAGCGTTGAAGGCCTCACCTACGAGCAGTACTTC; CDR3aa: CSVEGLTYEQYF
v_gene: TRBV7-9; j_gene: TRBJ2-7; d_gene: TRBD2; abundance: many; CDR3nt: TGTGCCAGCAGCCCAATCCCGAGTAGCGGGGGTAGGGGGTACGAGCAGTACTTC; CDR3aa: CASSPIPSSGGRGYEQYF
v_gene: TRBV6-2/TRBV6-3; j_gene: TRBJ2-1; d_gene: TRBD1; abundance: medium-sized; CDR3nt: TGTGCCAGCAGTTCCCCAGGAGGGACAGGGCCCCTCAATGAGCAGTTCTTC; CDR3aa: CASSSPGGTGPLNEQFF
v_gene: TRBV6-4; j_gene: TRBJ2-3; d_gene: TRBD1; abundance: few; CDR3nt: TGTGCCAGCAGCCACGGGACAGGGCATACAGATACGCAGTATTTT; CDR3aa: CASSHGTGHTDTQYF
v_gene: TRBV30; j_gene: TRBJ1-4; d_gene: NA; abundance: many; CDR3nt: TGTGCCTGGGGTTATCAAAATGAAAAACTGTTTTTT; CDR3aa: CAWGYQNEKLFF
v_gene: TRBV10-3; j_gene: TRBJ2-6; d_gene: TRBD1; abundance: many; CDR3nt: TGTGCCATCAGTGATCAAGGACAGGGCTCTGGGGCCAACGTCCTGACTTTC; CDR3aa: CAISDQGQGSGANVLTF
v_gene: TRBV4-3; j_gene: TRBJ2-3; d_gene: NA; abundance: few; CDR3nt: TGCGCCAGCAGCCCTGACAGTAGCACAGATACGCAGTATTTT; CDR3aa: CASSPDSSTDTQYF
v_gene: TRBV2; j_gene: TRBJ2-4; d_gene: NA; abundance: many; CDR3nt: TGTGCCCGGTCCTTGGACCAAAACATTCAGTACTTC; CDR3aa: CARSLDQNIQYF
v_gene: TRBV3-1; j_gene: TRBJ2-1; d_gene: NA; abundance: NA; CDR3nt: TGTGCCAGCAGCCCGGACCATACCTACAATGAGCAGTTCTTC; CDR3aa: CASSPDHTYNEQFF
v_gene: TRBV3-1; j_gene: TRBJ2-7; d_gene: TRBD2; abundance: many; CDR3nt: TGTGCCAGCAGTCTCGGGGGGGCAGCCGAGCAGTACTTC; CDR3aa: CASSLGGAAEQYF
v_gene: TRBV2; j_gene: TRBJ2-7; d_gene: NA; abundance: NA; CDR3nt: TGTGCCAGCAGTGACCGTAGATCTTTCAAGTCCTACGAGCAGTACTTC; CDR3aa: CASSDRRSFKSYEQYF
v_gene: TRBV28; j_gene: TRBJ1-5; d_gene: NA; abundance: many; CDR3nt: TGTGCCAGCAGTTTAGGAGGGGGTCTCCGAGGAGCCCAGCATTTT; CDR3aa: CASSLGGGLRGAQHF
v_gene: TRBV15; j_gene: TRBJ2-1; d_gene: TRBD2; abundance: many; CDR3nt: TGTGCCACCAGCAGAGACGCACTAGCGGGGGGCCGGGAGCAGTTCTTC; CDR3aa: CATSRDALAGGREQFF
v_gene: TRBV12-3/TRBV12-4; j_gene: TRBJ2-3; d_gene: NA; abundance: many; CDR3nt: TGTGCCAGCAGCATCGGGGGTATTAGCACAGATACGCAGTATTTT; CDR3aa: CASSIGGISTDTQYF
v_gene: TRBV5-1; j_gene: TRBJ2-1; d_gene: TRBD2; abundance: NA; CDR3nt: TGCGCCAGCAGCGAGACTAGCGGGGGCCCCTCCTCCTACAATGAGCAGTTCTTC; CDR3aa: CASSETSGGPSSYNEQFF
v_gene: TRBV7-6; j_gene: TRBJ2-7; d_gene: TRBD1; abundance: few; CDR3nt: TGTGCCAGCAGCCCTGACAGGGCCTATTACGAGCAGTACTTC; CDR3aa: CASSPDRAYYEQYF
v_gene: TRBV4-2; j_gene: TRBJ2-7; d_gene: TRBD1; abundance: many; CDR3nt: TGTGCCAGCAGCCAAGGCAGGGGGACCTACGAGCAGTACTTC; CDR3aa: CASSQGRGTYEQYF
v_gene: TRBV20-1; j_gene: TRBJ2-3; d_gene: NA; abundance: many; CDR3nt: TGCAGTGCTAGAACAGGGAGAGGGACAGATACGCAGTATTTT; CDR3aa: CSARTGRGTDTQYF
v_gene: TRBV6-1; j_gene: TRBJ1-3; d_gene: NA; abundance: NA; CDR3nt: TGTGCCAGCAAGTTAGGAACCGACTCTGGAAACACCATATATTTT; CDR3aa: CASKLGTDSGNTIYF
v_gene: TRBV25-1; j_gene: TRBJ2-2; d_gene: NA; abundance: medium-sized; CDR3nt: TGTGCCAGCAGTTTAACGGCTGACACCGGGGAGCTGTTTTTT; CDR3aa: CASSLTADTGELFF
v_gene: TRBV7-3; j_gene: TRBJ2-3; d_gene: NA; abundance: NA; CDR3nt: TGTGCCAGCAGCTTAACGACTAATAGGGCAGATACGCAGTATTTT; CDR3aa: CASSLTTNRADTQYF
v_gene: TRBV29-1; j_gene: TRBJ2-1; d_gene: NA; abundance: many; CDR3nt: TGCAGCGTTGACAGGGTCTCCTACAATGAGCAGTTCTTC; CDR3aa: CSVDRVSYNEQFF
v_gene: TRBV5-4; j_gene: TRBJ2-1; d_gene: NA; abundance: few; CDR3nt: TGTGCCAGCAGCTTTGACCGCCGGCTGTACAATGAGCAGTTCTTC; CDR3aa: CASSFDRRLYNEQFF
v_gene: TRBV7-2; j_gene: TRBJ2-3; d_gene: NA; abundance: many; CDR3nt: TGTGCCAGCAGCTTCGATACGCAGTATTTT; CDR3aa: CASSFDTQYF
v_gene: TRBV28; j_gene: TRBJ1-3; d_gene: NA; abundance: NA; CDR3nt: TGTGCCAGCAGTGCGCAGGCTCGAATTGGAAACACCATATATTTT; CDR3aa: CASSAQARIGNTIYF
v_gene: TRBV6-4; j_gene: TRBJ1-1; d_gene: NA; abundance: many; CDR3nt: TGTGCCAGCAGTGACACCGAGAACACTGAAGCTTTCTTT; CDR3aa: CASSDTENTEAFF
v_gene: TRBV20-1; j_gene: TRBJ1-1; d_gene: NA; abundance: NA; CDR3nt: TGCAGTGCTAGAGTTGACAGAAGGAACACTGAAGCTTTCTTT; CDR3aa: CSARVDRRNTEAFF
v_gene: TRBV29-1; j_gene: TRBJ2-7; d_gene: TRBD1; abundance: many; CDR3nt: TGCAGCGTTGAAGTACTTAGGGACAGCTCCTACGAGCAGTACTTC; CDR3aa: CSVEVLRDSSYEQYF
v_gene: TRBV6-1; j_gene: TRBJ1-5; d_gene: NA; abundance: many; CDR3nt: TGTGCCAGCAGTGACCAGGAAACTAATCAGCCCCAGCATTTT; CDR3aa: CASSDQETNQPQHF
v_gene: TRBV7-9; j_gene: TRBJ1-2; d_gene: TRBD1; abundance: NA; CDR3nt: TGTGCCAGCAGCTTAGACAGGGACAGATATGGCTACACCTTC; CDR3aa: CASSLDRDRYGYTF
v_gene: TRBV12-3/TRBV12-4; j_gene: TRBJ1-2; d_gene: NA; abundance: many; CDR3nt: TGTGCCAGCAGTTTAGTCTGGAGCGGCTACACCTTC; CDR3aa: CASSLVWSGYTF
v_gene: TRBV29-1; j_gene: TRBJ1-1; d_gene: TRBD1; abundance: NA; CDR3nt: TGCAGCGTGGACAGGGACCGCGATCTTTCAACTGAAGCTTTCTTT; CDR3aa: CSVDRDRDLSTEAFF